The rows below give T cell receptor beta chains drawn from one sample of a study of blood T cell repertoires in COVID-19. Sequenced by immunoSEQ multiplex PCR; TCRdb stores in-frame clones only, minus some. The repertoire holds roughly 120,000 clones, with around 86% as singletons. The sequencing sample was made of peripheral blood. The receptor set was obtained from a man between 65 and 85 years old with acute or convalescent COVID-19. Both conserved end residues are trimmed from each CDR3. The order of the fields is V gene, J gene, CDR3 protein.

>TRBV5-6|TRBJ1-1
ASSLTGGRMNTEAF
>TRBV21-1|TRBJ2-2
ASSVQGAHGELF
>TRBV5-8|TRBJ1-1
ASSPGTGSSEAF
>TRBV19|TRBJ2-1
ASTSGLADPYNEQF
>TRBV15|TRBJ2-5
ATSQRTGGETQY
>TRBV9|TRBJ2-1
ASSVEASSYNEQF
>TRBV28|TRBJ1-5
ASSLRVLASNQPQH
>TRBV20-1|TRBJ2-7
SAPTAYEQY
>TRBV7-2|TRBJ1-4
ASSPRTGLGEKLF
>TRBV6-6|TRBJ2-7
ASRTAGTYEQY
>TRBV19|TRBJ2-5
ASSTSGWETQY
>TRBV28|TRBJ1-2
ASSSGTGGYGYT
>TRBV30|TRBJ1-1
AWTIDTEAF
>TRBV5-5|TRBJ1-1
ASSLDRRTEAF
>TRBV5-1|TRBJ2-1
ASSYPGNYNEQF
>TRBV7-9|TRBJ2-3
ASSGGQGGTDTQY
>TRBV7-3|TRBJ1-2
ASSLEGRGGYT
>TRBV28|TRBJ2-2
ASSPIDRGRTGELF
>TRBV20-1|TRBJ1-2
SASGGRGQGGYT
>TRBV4-2|TRBJ2-2
ASSPRPGTGLDTGELF
>TRBV5-4|TRBJ1-2
ASGTDPSSGYT
>TRBV6-6|TRBJ1-5
ASSYSFGGANQPQH
>TRBV5-5|TRBJ1-5
ASTLPGVGNNQPQH
>TRBV19|TRBJ1-1
ASSPLQGAGNTEAF
>TRBV5-4|TRBJ2-7
ASRADLGTPEQY
>TRBV21-1|TRBJ2-2
ASSKDLTLRRAHTGELF